These T cell receptor beta chains were read from a single sample in a study of shared clonotypes between healthy human individuals. Clones were sequenced by immunoSEQ multiplex PCR, and TCRdb holds only the in-frame ones, with some missing. Of roughly 2,000,000 clones detected, around 96% appear once; the ten largest clones hold less than 1.5%. Sequenced: naive CD8+ T cells sorted from blood. The receptors derive from a young man in good health. The CDR3 runs from the conserved cysteine through the conserved F or W. D genes are given only for firm matches. Not every row has a clone size; where given, it reads once, few, many or a size class.

D gene: .
clone size: .
V gene: TRBV9
J gene: TRBJ1-2
CDR3 DNA: TGTGCCAGCAGCGTAGCTACAACAGGAACTGATGGCTACACCTTC
CDR3 protein: CASSVATTGTDGYTF

D gene: TRBD2
clone size: .
V gene: TRBV29-1
J gene: TRBJ2-3
CDR3 DNA: TGCAGCGTTGCTAGACTAGCACGGAGAGTCACAGATACGCAGTATTTT
CDR3 protein: CSVARLARRVTDTQYF

D gene: .
clone size: .
V gene: TRBV5-6
J gene: TRBJ2-7
CDR3 DNA: TGTGCCAGCAGCTTGGGAGAAAGCTCCTACGAGCAGTACTTC
CDR3 protein: CASSLGESSYEQYF

D gene: TRBD2
clone size: .
V gene: TRBV6-5
J gene: TRBJ2-3
CDR3 DNA: TGTGCCAGCAGTACGACTAGCGAGAGCACAGATACGCAGTATTTT
CDR3 protein: CASSTTSESTDTQYF

D gene: .
clone size: .
V gene: TRBV5-6
J gene: TRBJ2-5
CDR3 DNA: TGTGCCAGCAGCTTAAAGGGGTTCCAAGAGACCCAGTACTTC
CDR3 protein: CASSLKGFQETQYF

D gene: TRBD2
clone size: .
V gene: TRBV4-1
J gene: TRBJ2-3
CDR3 DNA: TGCGCCAGCAGCTCGGGACTAGCGGGCACAGATACGCAGTATTTT
CDR3 protein: CASSSGLAGTDTQYF

D gene: TRBD2
clone size: .
V gene: TRBV28
J gene: TRBJ2-7
CDR3 DNA: TGTGCCAGCACCCTAGGGAGCGGGGAGTTGTTTGAGCAGTACTTC
CDR3 protein: CASTLGSGELFEQYF

D gene: .
clone size: .
V gene: TRBV6-1
J gene: TRBJ2-7
CDR3 DNA: TGTGCCAGCAGCCCCAGTCAAGCCGGCTACGAGCAGTACTTC
CDR3 protein: CASSPSQAGYEQYF

D gene: .
clone size: .
V gene: TRBV27
J gene: TRBJ1-6
CDR3 DNA: TGTGCCAGCAGTTTCGGGGGGAGCTCCTATAATTCACCCCTCCACTTT
CDR3 protein: CASSFGGSSYNSPLHF

D gene: .
clone size: .
V gene: TRBV2
J gene: TRBJ1-1
CDR3 DNA: TGTGCCAGCAGCGGGGACGATCAGGGGCGCGTTGAAGCTTTCTTT
CDR3 protein: CASSGDDQGRVEAFF

D gene: TRBD1
clone size: .
V gene: TRBV5-6
J gene: TRBJ1-1
CDR3 DNA: TGTGCCAGCAGCTTCGGACAGGGGGCAGGGACTGAAGCTTTCTTT
CDR3 protein: CASSFGQGAGTEAFF

D gene: .
clone size: .
V gene: TRBV9
J gene: TRBJ1-6
CDR3 DNA: TGTGCCAGCAGCCCATCGGGACACCCAGATTCGTCCCTCCACTTT
CDR3 protein: CASSPSGHPDSSLHF

D gene: TRBD1
clone size: .
V gene: TRBV7-9
J gene: TRBJ2-5
CDR3 DNA: TGTGCCAGCAGCGACGAAAGATTTACGACAGGGAATACCCAAGAGACCCAGTACTTC
CDR3 protein: CASSDERFTTGNTQETQYF

D gene: .
clone size: .
V gene: TRBV5-1
J gene: TRBJ2-5
CDR3 DNA: TGCGCCAGCAGCCCGGTCCGGGAATCTCTGCGGGAGACCCAGTACTTC
CDR3 protein: CASSPVRESLRETQYF

D gene: TRBD2
clone size: .
V gene: TRBV6-5
J gene: TRBJ2-7
CDR3 DNA: TGTGCCAGCAGTTACAGTGCTAGCGGGCGACAAGGGGAGCAGTACTTC
CDR3 protein: CASSYSASGRQGEQYF

D gene: .
clone size: .
V gene: TRBV7-9
J gene: TRBJ2-7
CDR3 DNA: TGTGCCAGCAGCGAAAGGGGGGAGTTTGGAACGTACGAGCAGTACTTC
CDR3 protein: CASSERGEFGTYEQYF

D gene: .
clone size: .
V gene: TRBV4-1
J gene: TRBJ2-7
CDR3 DNA: TGCGCCAGCAGCTCCCTCCCCCTCTACGAGCAGTACTTC
CDR3 protein: CASSSLPLYEQYF

D gene: .
clone size: .
V gene: TRBV6-1
J gene: TRBJ1-5
CDR3 DNA: TGTGCCAGCAGTGACTCCCCCGGTCAGCCCCAGCATTTT
CDR3 protein: CASSDSPGQPQHF

D gene: .
clone size: .
V gene: TRBV6-1
J gene: TRBJ2-1
CDR3 DNA: TGTGCCAGCAGGGCTAGCTGGTTTAATGAGCAGTTCTTC
CDR3 protein: CASRASWFNEQFF

D gene: TRBD2
clone size: .
V gene: TRBV15
J gene: TRBJ2-7
CDR3 DNA: TGTGCCACCAGCAGAGATCCCAGCGGGAGCTACGAGCAGTACTTC
CDR3 protein: CATSRDPSGSYEQYF

D gene: .
clone size: .
V gene: TRBV18
J gene: TRBJ1-2
CDR3 DNA: TGTGCCAGCTCACCAAGGGAGAACTATGGCTACACCTTC
CDR3 protein: CASSPRENYGYTF

D gene: .
clone size: .
V gene: TRBV7-8
J gene: TRBJ2-7
CDR3 DNA: TGTGCCAGCAGTCTTAGGATGAGCTCCTACGAGCAGTACTTC
CDR3 protein: CASSLRMSSYEQYF

D gene: .
clone size: .
V gene: TRBV29-1
J gene: TRBJ1-1
CDR3 DNA: TGCAGCGTTGACGGTGAAGCTTTCTTT
CDR3 protein: CSVDGEAFF

D gene: TRBD1
clone size: .
V gene: TRBV10-1
J gene: TRBJ2-7
CDR3 DNA: TGCGCCAGCAGTGAGGCCCGGGACAGGGTCCCCTACGAGCAGTACTTC
CDR3 protein: CASSEARDRVPYEQYF

D gene: .
clone size: .
V gene: TRBV7-6
J gene: TRBJ2-1
CDR3 DNA: TGTGCCAGCAGCTTGGAGGCGGGCTACAATGAGCAGTTCTTC
CDR3 protein: CASSLEAGYNEQFF

D gene: .
clone size: once
V gene: TRBV5-5
J gene: TRBJ2-1
CDR3 DNA: TGTGCCAGCAGCTTGCTGCCAGGGAGGAATGAGCAGTTCTTC
CDR3 protein: CASSLLPGRNEQFF

D gene: .
clone size: .
V gene: TRBV29-1
J gene: TRBJ2-3
CDR3 DNA: TGCAGCGGCTACAGGGATACGCAGTATTTT
CDR3 protein: CSGYRDTQYF

D gene: TRBD1
clone size: once
V gene: TRBV27
J gene: TRBJ1-5
CDR3 DNA: TGTGCCAGCAGTTATACAGGGGCAAATCAGCCCCAGCATTTT
CDR3 protein: CASSYTGANQPQHF

D gene: .
clone size: .
V gene: TRBV11-3
J gene: TRBJ2-7
CDR3 DNA: TGTGCCAGCAGCTGGGGGACACACTACGAGCAGTACTTC
CDR3 protein: CASSWGTHYEQYF

D gene: .
clone size: .
V gene: TRBV11-2
J gene: TRBJ2-2
CDR3 DNA: TGTGCCAGCAGCTTCGGTCTGGAGCTGTTTTTT
CDR3 protein: CASSFGLELFF

D gene: .
clone size: .
V gene: TRBV28
J gene: TRBJ1-1
CDR3 DNA: TGTGCCACTCTGGGCCCGAGGGAGGTGAACACTGAAGCTTTCTTT
CDR3 protein: CATLGPREVNTEAFF

D gene: .
clone size: .
V gene: TRBV18
J gene: TRBJ2-7
CDR3 DNA: TGTGCCAGCTCACCACCCTTCGGCGAAAGCTCCTACGAGCAGTACTTC
CDR3 protein: CASSPPFGESSYEQYF

D gene: .
clone size: .
V gene: TRBV6-5
J gene: TRBJ1-1
CDR3 DNA: TGTGCCAGCAGTTACCTACAGGGTCTGAACACTGAAGCTTTCTTT
CDR3 protein: CASSYLQGLNTEAFF

D gene: .
clone size: .
V gene: TRBV7-7
J gene: TRBJ2-2
CDR3 DNA: TGTGCTAGCAGGGACGCAGGGGCAGGGGAGCTGTTTTTT
CDR3 protein: CASRDAGAGELFF

D gene: .
clone size: .
V gene: TRBV7-2
J gene: TRBJ2-1
CDR3 DNA: TGTGCCAGCAGCTTAGATACTAGCTACTACAATGAGCAGTTCTTC
CDR3 protein: CASSLDTSYYNEQFF

D gene: .
clone size: .
V gene: TRBV21-1
J gene: TRBJ2-7
CDR3 DNA: TGTGCCAGCAGCAAAGGGGGACAGGGTTTTGACTACGAGCAGTACTTC
CDR3 protein: CASSKGGQGFDYEQYF

D gene: .
clone size: .
V gene: TRBV7-9
J gene: TRBJ1-6
CDR3 DNA: TGTGCCAGCGACGGCCTGAATTCACCCCTCCACTTT
CDR3 protein: CASDGLNSPLHF

D gene: .
clone size: .
V gene: TRBV7-9
J gene: TRBJ1-1
CDR3 DNA: TGTGCCAGCTATCGGTCTGAAAGGAACACTGAAGCTTTCTTT
CDR3 protein: CASYRSERNTEAFF

D gene: TRBD1
clone size: .
V gene: TRBV25-1
J gene: TRBJ2-5
CDR3 DNA: TGTGCCAGCAGTCAATACCCTAAGGGGGCCCCTGAAGAGACCCAGTACTTC
CDR3 protein: CASSQYPKGAPEETQYF

D gene: TRBD2
clone size: .
V gene: TRBV11-1
J gene: TRBJ2-3
CDR3 DNA: TGTGCCAGCAGCTTCCCTAGCGGGGCCTATTCTAGCACAGATACGCAGTATTTT
CDR3 protein: CASSFPSGAYSSTDTQYF

D gene: .
clone size: .
V gene: TRBV7-2
J gene: TRBJ2-7
CDR3 DNA: TGTGCCAGCAGCCCTGGGATCGCCTACGAGCAGTACTTC
CDR3 protein: CASSPGIAYEQYF

D gene: .
clone size: few
V gene: TRBV14
J gene: TRBJ1-6
CDR3 DNA: TGTGCCAGCAGCCAGGAAGACAGGAGAGATTCACCCCTCCACTTT
CDR3 protein: CASSQEDRRDSPLHF

D gene: .
clone size: .
V gene: TRBV27
J gene: TRBJ2-3
CDR3 DNA: TGTGCCAGCAGTTTATTCGGTGGAGATACGCAGTATTTT
CDR3 protein: CASSLFGGDTQYF

D gene: .
clone size: .
V gene: TRBV27
J gene: TRBJ1-1
CDR3 DNA: TGTGCCAGCAGTTTACAGGCTTTGAACACTGAAGCTTTCTTT
CDR3 protein: CASSLQALNTEAFF

D gene: .
clone size: .
V gene: TRBV12-5
J gene: TRBJ1-1
CDR3 DNA: TGTGCTAGTGGTCCCGGCATAGGGCAACAAACTGAAGCTTTCTTT
CDR3 protein: CASGPGIGQQTEAFF

D gene: .
clone size: .
V gene: TRBV19
J gene: TRBJ2-7
CDR3 DNA: TGTGCCAGTAGTATGTCGAGTGGGCAGCGCCCCTACGAGCAGTACTTC
CDR3 protein: CASSMSSGQRPYEQYF

D gene: TRBD1
clone size: .
V gene: TRBV28
J gene: TRBJ1-5
CDR3 DNA: TGTGCCAGCAGCACCTTTACAGGGGGCAGCAATCAGCCCCAGCATTTT
CDR3 protein: CASSTFTGGSNQPQHF

D gene: .
clone size: .
V gene: TRBV4-1
J gene: TRBJ1-6
CDR3 DNA: TGCGCCAGCAGCCAAGATGGTGAGTCACCCCTCCACTTT
CDR3 protein: CASSQDGESPLHF

D gene: TRBD1
clone size: .
V gene: TRBV9
J gene: TRBJ1-2
CDR3 DNA: TGTGCCAGCAGCGTAGCCCGGGACAGGGCGAATGGCTACACCTTC
CDR3 protein: CASSVARDRANGYTF

D gene: .
clone size: .
V gene: TRBV7-9
J gene: TRBJ1-1
CDR3 DNA: TGTGCCAGCAGCGCGGGACACCAGAACACTGAAGCTTTCTTT
CDR3 protein: CASSAGHQNTEAFF

D gene: TRBD2
clone size: .
V gene: TRBV5-1
J gene: TRBJ2-7
CDR3 DNA: TGCGCCAGCAGCGTCCGCCAAAGCGGGGGCTACGAGCAGTACTTC
CDR3 protein: CASSVRQSGGYEQYF

D gene: .
clone size: .
V gene: TRBV27
J gene: TRBJ1-6
CDR3 DNA: TGTGCCAGCAGTTTATCGAACCCTCCGCTTCCACCCCTCCACTTT
CDR3 protein: CASSLSNPPLPPLHF

D gene: TRBD1
clone size: .
V gene: TRBV7-2
J gene: TRBJ2-7
CDR3 DNA: TGTGCCAGCAGCTTCGACAGGGGCTACTACGAGCAGTACTTC
CDR3 protein: CASSFDRGYYEQYF

D gene: TRBD1
clone size: .
V gene: TRBV6-5
J gene: TRBJ2-7
CDR3 DNA: TGTGCCAGCAGCTGGGGACAGGACTCCTACGAGCAGTACTTC
CDR3 protein: CASSWGQDSYEQYF

D gene: .
clone size: .
V gene: TRBV27
J gene: TRBJ2-1
CDR3 DNA: TGTGCCAGCAGTTACCGGGGCAATGAGCAGTTCTTC
CDR3 protein: CASSYRGNEQFF

D gene: .
clone size: .
V gene: TRBV30
J gene: TRBJ2-3
CDR3 DNA: TGTGCCTGGAGTCCAGTCGCGGGGACAGATACGCAGTATTTT
CDR3 protein: CAWSPVAGTDTQYF